The 3 T cell receptor beta chains listed next were all sequenced from one sample in a study of blood T cell repertoires in COVID-19. Sequencing used immunoSEQ multiplex PCR; TCRdb keeps in-frame clones, though not all of them. The repertoire holds 200,000 or so clones, with about four fifths as singletons. The specimen sequenced was PBMCs or T cells enriched from blood (not recorded which). Source of these receptors: a man aged 35 to 55 who had recovered from COVID-19.

This rearrangement joins TRBV7-2 to TRBJ2-3; 8 bases map to TRBD2. The CDR3 length is 15 residues. V was clipped by 2 bases and J by 2 bases; unmatched bases: 3. CDR1 and CDR2 from the germline V gene are SGHTA and FQGNSA. CDR3 nucleotides: TGTGCCAGCAGCTTAAGAGCGGGGGACACAGATACGCAGTATTTT. Its translation: CASSLRAGDTDTQYF.

V and J are TRBV7-2 and TRBJ2-1; D may be TRBD2 (5 bases). The CDR3 loop spans 14 amino acids. Germline V gene data show CDR1 as SGHTA and CDR2 as FQGNSA. Trimming removed 4 bases from V and 8 bases from J, with 15 bases in between. In nucleotides, the CDR3 is TGTGCCAGCAGCTCAACTAGGAGTCTCCATGAGCAGTTCTTC. It codes for CASSSTRSLHEQFF.

J is TRBJ2-1 and V is TRBV6-5, with TRBD1 identical over 7 bases. V lost 5 bases to trimming and J lost 4 bases; unmatched junction nucleotides: 5. The CDR3 is made up of 14 amino acids. In germline, CDR1 is MNHEY, CDR2 SVGAGI. Here the CDR3 DNA reads TGTGCCAGCAGTAGGCCGGGACAGTACAATGAGCAGTTCTTC. As protein: CASSRPGQYNEQFF.